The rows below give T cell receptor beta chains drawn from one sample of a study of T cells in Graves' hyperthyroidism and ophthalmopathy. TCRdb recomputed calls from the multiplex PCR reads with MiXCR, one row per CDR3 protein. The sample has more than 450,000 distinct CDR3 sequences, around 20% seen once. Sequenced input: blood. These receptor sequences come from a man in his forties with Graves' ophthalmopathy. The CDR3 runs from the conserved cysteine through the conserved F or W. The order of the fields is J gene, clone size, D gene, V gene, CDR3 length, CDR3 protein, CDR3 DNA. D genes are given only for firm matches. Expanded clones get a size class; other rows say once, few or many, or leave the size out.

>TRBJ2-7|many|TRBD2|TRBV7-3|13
CASSPATSHEQYF
TGTGCCAGCAGCCCGGCGACTAGCCACGAGCAGTACTTC
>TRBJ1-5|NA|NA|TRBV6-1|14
CASRWGAGAQPQHF
TGTGCCAGCCGGTGGGGGGCAGGGGCTCAGCCCCAGCATTTT
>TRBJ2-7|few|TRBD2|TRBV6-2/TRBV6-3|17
CASSYRAGADSTYEQYF
TGTGCCAGCAGTTACAGAGCGGGAGCTGATTCCACGTACGAGCAGTACTTC
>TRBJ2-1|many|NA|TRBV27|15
CASSRGVGSYNEQFF
TGTGCCAGCTCTCGTGGGGTAGGGTCCTACAATGAGCAGTTCTTC
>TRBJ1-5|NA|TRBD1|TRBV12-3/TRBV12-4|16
CASSSPGQGVGQPQHF
TGTGCCAGCAGTTCCCCCGGACAGGGGGTGGGGCAGCCCCAGCATTTT
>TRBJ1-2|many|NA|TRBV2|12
CASSVTEYGYTF
TGTGCCAGCAGTGTAACAGAGTATGGCTACACCTTC
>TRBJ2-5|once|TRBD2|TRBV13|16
CASSPQETSGQETQYF
TGTGCCAGCAGCCCACAGGAGACTAGCGGCCAAGAGACCCAGTACTTC
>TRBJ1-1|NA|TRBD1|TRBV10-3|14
CAISRDRGTIEAFF
TGTGCCATCAGCCGCGACAGGGGGACAATTGAAGCTTTCTTT
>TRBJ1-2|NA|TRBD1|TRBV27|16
CASSFPGTGGARGYTF
TGTGCCAGCAGTTTTCCCGGGACAGGGGGCGCTAGAGGCTACACCTTC
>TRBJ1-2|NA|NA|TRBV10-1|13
CASSAELNYGYTF
TGCGCCAGCAGTGCAGAACTAAACTATGGCTACACCTTC
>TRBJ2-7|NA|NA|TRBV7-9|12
CASSYITDEQYF
TGTGCCAGCAGCTACATTACGGACGAGCAGTACTTC
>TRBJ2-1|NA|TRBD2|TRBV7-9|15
CASSTWTSVGGEQFF
TGTGCCAGCAGCACGTGGACTAGCGTTGGGGGTGAGCAGTTCTTC
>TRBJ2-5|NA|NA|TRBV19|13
CASSGQSQETQYF
TGTGCCAGTTCTGGACAGTCCCAAGAGACCCAGTACTTC
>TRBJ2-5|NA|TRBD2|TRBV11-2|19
CASGYPPTGTSGLGETQYF
TGTGCCAGCGGATACCCCCCTACCGGGACTAGCGGGTTAGGAGAGACCCAGTACTTC
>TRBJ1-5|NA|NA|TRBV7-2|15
CASSLSGVSNQPQHF
TGTGCCAGCAGCTTATCAGGGGTGAGCAATCAGCCCCAGCATTTT